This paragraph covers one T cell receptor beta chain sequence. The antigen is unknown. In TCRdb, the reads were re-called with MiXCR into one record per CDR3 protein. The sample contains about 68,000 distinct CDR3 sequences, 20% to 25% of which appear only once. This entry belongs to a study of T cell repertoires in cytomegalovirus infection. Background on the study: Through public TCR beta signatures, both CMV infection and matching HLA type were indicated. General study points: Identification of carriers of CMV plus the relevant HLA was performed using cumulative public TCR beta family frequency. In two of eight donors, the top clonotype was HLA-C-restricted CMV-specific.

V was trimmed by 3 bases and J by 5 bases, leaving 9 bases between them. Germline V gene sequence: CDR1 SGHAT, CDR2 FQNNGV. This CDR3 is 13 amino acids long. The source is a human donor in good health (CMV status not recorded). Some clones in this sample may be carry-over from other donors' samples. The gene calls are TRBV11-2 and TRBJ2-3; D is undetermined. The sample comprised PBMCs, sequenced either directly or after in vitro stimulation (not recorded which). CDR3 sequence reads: CASSFPARDTQYF. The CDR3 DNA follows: TGTGCCAGCAGCTTCCCAGCCAGAGATACGCAGTATTTT.